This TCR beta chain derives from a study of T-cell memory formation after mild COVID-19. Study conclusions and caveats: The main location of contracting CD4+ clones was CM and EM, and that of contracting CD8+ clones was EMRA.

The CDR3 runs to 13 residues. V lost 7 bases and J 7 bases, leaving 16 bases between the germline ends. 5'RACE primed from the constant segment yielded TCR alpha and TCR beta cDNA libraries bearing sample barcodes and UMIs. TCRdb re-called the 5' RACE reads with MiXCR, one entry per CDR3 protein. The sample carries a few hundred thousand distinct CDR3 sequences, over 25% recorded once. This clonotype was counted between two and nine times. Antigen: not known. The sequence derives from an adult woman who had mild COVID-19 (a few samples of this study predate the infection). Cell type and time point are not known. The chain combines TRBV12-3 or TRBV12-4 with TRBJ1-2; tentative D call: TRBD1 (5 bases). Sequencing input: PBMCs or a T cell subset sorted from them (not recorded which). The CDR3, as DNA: TGTGCCAGCACCCTTGGAGGGGTTGGTGGCTACACCTTC. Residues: CASTLGGVGGYTF.